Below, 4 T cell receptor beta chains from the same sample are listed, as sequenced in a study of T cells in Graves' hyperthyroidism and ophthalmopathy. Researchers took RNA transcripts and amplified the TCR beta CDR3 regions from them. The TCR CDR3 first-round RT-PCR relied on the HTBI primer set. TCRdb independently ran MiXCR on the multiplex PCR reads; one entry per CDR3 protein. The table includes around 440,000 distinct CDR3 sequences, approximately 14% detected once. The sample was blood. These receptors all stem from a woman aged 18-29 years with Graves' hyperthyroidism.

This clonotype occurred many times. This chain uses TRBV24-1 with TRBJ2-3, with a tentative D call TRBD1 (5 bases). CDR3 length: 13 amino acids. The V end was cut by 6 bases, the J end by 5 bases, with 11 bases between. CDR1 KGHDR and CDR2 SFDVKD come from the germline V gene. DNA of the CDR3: TGTGCCACCAGTACAGGCACGAGAGATACGCAGTATTTT. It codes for CATSTGTRDTQYF.

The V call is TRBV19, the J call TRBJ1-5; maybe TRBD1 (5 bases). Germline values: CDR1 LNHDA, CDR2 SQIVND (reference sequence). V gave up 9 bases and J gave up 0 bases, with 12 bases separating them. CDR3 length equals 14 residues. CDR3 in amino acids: CASDRPYSNQPQHF. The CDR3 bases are TGTGCCAGCGACAGACCATATAGCAATCAGCCCCAGCATTTT.

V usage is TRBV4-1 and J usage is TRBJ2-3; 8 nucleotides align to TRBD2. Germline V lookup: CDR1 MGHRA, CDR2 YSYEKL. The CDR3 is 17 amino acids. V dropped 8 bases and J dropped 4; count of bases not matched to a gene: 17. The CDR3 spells CASGYPPSGSGADTQYF. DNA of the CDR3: TGCGCCAGCGGCTACCCCCCCAGCGGGAGTGGGGCAGATACGCAGTATTTT.

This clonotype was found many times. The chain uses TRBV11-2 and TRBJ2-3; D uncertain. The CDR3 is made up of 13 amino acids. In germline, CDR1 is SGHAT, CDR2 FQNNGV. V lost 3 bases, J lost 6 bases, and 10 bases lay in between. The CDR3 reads CASSLWFTDTQYF. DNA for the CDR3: TGTGCCAGCAGCTTGTGGTTTACCGATACGCAGTATTTT.